Listed here is a single T cell receptor (beta chain). Germline values: CDR1 SGHVS, CDR2 FQNEAQ. The CDR3 is made up of 14 amino acids. Trimming stripped 5 bases from V and 0 bases from J, with 8 bases between. These data belong to a study of T cell responses to AZD1222 COVID-19 vaccine. The assay was immunoSEQ multiplex PCR, and TCRdb's table has in-frame clones only and misses some. Of under 200,000 clones in the sample, roughly 88% were seen once. The chain combines TRBV7-8 with TRBJ1-3; TRBD1 is a possible D gene (5 bases). The source was peripheral blood, collected 28 days after the second AZD1222 dose. The receptor comes from an adult who received the AZD1222 COVID-19 vaccine. CDR3 DNA sequence: TGTGCCAGCAGCGCAGGGAGCTCTGGAAACACCATATATTTT. It translates to CASSAGSSGNTIYF.